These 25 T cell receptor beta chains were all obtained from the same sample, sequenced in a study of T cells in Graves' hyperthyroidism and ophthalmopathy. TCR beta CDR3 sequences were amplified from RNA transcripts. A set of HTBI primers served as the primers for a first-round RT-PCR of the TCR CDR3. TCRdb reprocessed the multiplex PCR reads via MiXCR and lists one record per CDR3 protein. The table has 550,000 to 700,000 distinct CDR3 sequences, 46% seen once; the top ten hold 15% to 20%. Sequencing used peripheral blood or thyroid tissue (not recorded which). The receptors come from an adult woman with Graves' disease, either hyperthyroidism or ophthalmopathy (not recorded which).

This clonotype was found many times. CDR3 in DNA: TGCGCCAGCAGCCCCCGGGACAGTCATTCCTACGAGCAGTACTTC. It encodes CASSPRDSHSYEQYF. The chain employs TRBV4-1 and TRBJ2-7; 7 bases align to TRBD1. CDR3 length: 15 amino acids. CDR1 is MGHRA, CDR2 YSYEKL, per germline. J lost 1 base, V lost 4 bases, and 7 bases had no gene match.

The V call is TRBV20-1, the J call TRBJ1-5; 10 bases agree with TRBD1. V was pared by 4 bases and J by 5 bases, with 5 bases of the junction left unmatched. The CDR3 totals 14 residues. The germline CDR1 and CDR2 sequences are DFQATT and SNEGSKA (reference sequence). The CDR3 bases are TGCAGTGCTACCCGAGGGACAGGGGATCAGCCCCAGCATTTT. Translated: CSATRGTGDQPQHF.

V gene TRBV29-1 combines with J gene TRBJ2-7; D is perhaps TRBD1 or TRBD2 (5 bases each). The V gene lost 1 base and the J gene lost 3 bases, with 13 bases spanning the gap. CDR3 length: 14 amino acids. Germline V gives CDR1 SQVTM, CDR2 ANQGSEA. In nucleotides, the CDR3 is TGCAGCGTTGAAGTGGACACGGGGAACTACGAGCAGTACTTC. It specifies CSVEVDTGNYEQYF.

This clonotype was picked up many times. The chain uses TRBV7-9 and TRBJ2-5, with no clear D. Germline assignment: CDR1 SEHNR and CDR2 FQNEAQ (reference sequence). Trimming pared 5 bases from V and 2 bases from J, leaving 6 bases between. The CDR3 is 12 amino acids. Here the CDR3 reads CASSTQQETQYF. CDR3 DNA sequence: TGTGCCAGCAGCACCCAACAAGAGACCCAGTACTTC.

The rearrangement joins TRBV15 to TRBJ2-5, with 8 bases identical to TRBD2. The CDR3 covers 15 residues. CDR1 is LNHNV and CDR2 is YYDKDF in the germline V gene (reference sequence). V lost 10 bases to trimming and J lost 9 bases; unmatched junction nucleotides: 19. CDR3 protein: CASSSTSGAPLAQYF. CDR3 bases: TGTGCCAGCAGTTCAACTAGCGGAGCTCCATTGGCCCAGTACTTC. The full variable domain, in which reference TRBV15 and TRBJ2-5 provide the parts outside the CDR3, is DAMVIQNPRYQVTQFGKPVTLSCSQTLNHNVMYWYQQKSSQAPKLLFHYYDKDFNNEADTPDNFQSRRPNTSFCFLDIRSPGLGDTAMYLCASSSTSGAPLAQYFGPGTRLLVL.

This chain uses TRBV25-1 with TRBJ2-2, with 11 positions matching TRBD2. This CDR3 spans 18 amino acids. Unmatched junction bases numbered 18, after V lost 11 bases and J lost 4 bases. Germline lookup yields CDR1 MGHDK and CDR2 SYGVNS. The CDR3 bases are TGTGCCGGTCTTAGCGCGTCCGGGACTAGCGGCCCCACCGGGGAGCTGTTTTTT. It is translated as CAGLSASGTSGPTGELFF. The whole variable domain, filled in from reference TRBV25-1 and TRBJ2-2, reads EADIYQTPRYLVIGTGKKITLECSQTMGHDKMYWYQQDPGMELHLIHYSYGVNSTEKGDLSSESTVSRIRTEHFPLTLESARPSHTSQYLCAGLSASGTSGPTGELFFGEGSRLTVL.

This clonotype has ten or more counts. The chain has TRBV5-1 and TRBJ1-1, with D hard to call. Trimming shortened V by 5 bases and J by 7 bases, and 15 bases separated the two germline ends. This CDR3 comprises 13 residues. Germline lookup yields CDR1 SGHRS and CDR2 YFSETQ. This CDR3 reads CASRDLRGVEAFF. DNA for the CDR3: TGCGCCAGCAGGGACCTACGAGGCGTTGAAGCTTTCTTT.

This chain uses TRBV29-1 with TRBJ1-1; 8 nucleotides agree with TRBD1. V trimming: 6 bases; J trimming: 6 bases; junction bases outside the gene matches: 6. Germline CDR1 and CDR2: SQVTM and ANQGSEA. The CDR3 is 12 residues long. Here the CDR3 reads CSVIQGGAEAFF. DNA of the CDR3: TGCAGCGTGATACAGGGGGGGGCTGAAGCTTTCTTT.

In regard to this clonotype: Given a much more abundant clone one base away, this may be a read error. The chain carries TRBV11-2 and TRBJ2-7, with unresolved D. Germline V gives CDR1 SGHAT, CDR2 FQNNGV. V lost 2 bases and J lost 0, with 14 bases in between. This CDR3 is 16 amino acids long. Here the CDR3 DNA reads TGTGCCAGCAGCTTACCACCCTGGATTTTCTCCTACGAGCAGTACTTC. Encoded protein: CASSLPPWIFSYEQYF.

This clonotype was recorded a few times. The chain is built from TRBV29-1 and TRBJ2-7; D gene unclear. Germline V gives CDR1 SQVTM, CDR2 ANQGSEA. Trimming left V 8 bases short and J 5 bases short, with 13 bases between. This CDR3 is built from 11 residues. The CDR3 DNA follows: TGCAGCTCGCGGACCGGGCACGAGCAGTACTTC. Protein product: CSSRTGHEQYF.

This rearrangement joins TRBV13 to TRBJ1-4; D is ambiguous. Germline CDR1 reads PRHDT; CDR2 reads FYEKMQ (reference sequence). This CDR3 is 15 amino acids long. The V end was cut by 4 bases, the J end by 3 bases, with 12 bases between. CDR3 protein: CASSWTQRANEKLFF. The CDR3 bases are TGTGCCAGCAGCTGGACCCAGCGGGCTAATGAAAAACTGTTTTTT.

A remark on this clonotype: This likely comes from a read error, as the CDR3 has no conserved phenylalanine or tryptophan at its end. CDR3 nucleotides: TGTGCCAGCAGGGCGGACAGGGTCGGCTATGACTACACCCTC. Its protein product is CASRADRVGYDYTL. The rearrangement joins TRBV11-2 to TRBJ1-2; TRBD1 aligns across 8 bases. This CDR3 spans 14 amino acids. Germline V lookup: CDR1 SGHAT, CDR2 FQNNGV.

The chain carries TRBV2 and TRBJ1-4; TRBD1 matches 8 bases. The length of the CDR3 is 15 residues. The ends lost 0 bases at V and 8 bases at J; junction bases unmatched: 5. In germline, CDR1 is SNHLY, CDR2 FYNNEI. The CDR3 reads CASSEATGGQEKLFF. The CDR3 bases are TGTGCCAGCAGTGAAGCAACAGGGGGGCAAGAAAAACTGTTTTTT.

CDR3 in amino acids: CASSINETQYF. The CDR3 nucleotides read TGTGCCAGCAGCATAAACGAGACCCAGTACTTC. The chain links TRBV7-9 to TRBJ2-5; D not certain. The germline V gene has CDR1 SEHNR and CDR2 FQNEAQ (reference sequence). Between the trimmed V and J ends, which lost 5 bases and 5 bases, there was a span of 6 bases. The CDR3 is 11 amino acids.

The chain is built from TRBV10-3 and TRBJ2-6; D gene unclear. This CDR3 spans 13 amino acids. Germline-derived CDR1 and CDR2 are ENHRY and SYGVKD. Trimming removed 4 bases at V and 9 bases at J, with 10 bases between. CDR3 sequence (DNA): TGTGCCATCAGTGTCACTCAAGGCAACGTCCTGACTTTC. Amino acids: CAISVTQGNVLTF.

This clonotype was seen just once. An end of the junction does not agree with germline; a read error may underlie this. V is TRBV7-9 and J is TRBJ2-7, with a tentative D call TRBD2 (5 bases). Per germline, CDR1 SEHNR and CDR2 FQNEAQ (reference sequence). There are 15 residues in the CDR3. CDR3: CASSLMVGVSHEQYF. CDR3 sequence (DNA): TGTGCCAGCAGCTTAATGGTGGGAGTCTCCCACGAGCAGTACTTC.

CDR3 coding DNA: TGTGCCAGCAGCTCACGACAGGGTGGCAACGTCCTGACTTTC. Its translation: CASSSRQGGNVLTF. The rearrangement uses TRBV7-8 and TRBJ2-6; 7 nucleotides agree with TRBD1. The CDR3 is made up of 14 amino acids. The V segment lost 4 bases and the J segment 9 bases; nucleotides outside the gene matches: 6. Germline CDR1 reads SGHVS; CDR2 reads FQNEAQ.

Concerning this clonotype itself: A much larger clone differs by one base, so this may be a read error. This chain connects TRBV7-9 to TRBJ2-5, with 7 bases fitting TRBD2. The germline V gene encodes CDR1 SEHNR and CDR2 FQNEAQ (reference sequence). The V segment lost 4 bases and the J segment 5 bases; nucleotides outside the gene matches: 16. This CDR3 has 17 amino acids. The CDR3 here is CASSSRGLVGVRETQYF. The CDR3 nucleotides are TGTGCCAGCAGCTCCCGCGGACTAGTGGGAGTTCGGGAGACCCAGTACTTC. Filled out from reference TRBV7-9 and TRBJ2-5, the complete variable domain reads DTGVSQNPRHKITKRGQNVTFRCDPISEHNRLYWYRQTLGQGPEFLTYFQNEAQLEKSRLLSDRFSAERPKGSFSTLEIQRTEQGDSAMYLCASSSRGLVGVRETQYFGPGTRLLVL.

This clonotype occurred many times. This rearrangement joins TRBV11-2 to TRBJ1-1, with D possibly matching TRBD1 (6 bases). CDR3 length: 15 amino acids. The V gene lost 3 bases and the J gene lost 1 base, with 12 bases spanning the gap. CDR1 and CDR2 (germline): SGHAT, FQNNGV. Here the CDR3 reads CASSFGGATNTEAFF. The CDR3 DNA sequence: TGTGCCAGCAGCTTTGGGGGGGCAACGAACACTGAAGCTTTCTTT.

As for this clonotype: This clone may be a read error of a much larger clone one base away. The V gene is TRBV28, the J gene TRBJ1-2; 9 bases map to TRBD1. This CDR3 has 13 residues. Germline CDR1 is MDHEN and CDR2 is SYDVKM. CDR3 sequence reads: CAGRRDRAYGYTF. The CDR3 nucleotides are TGTGCCGGCAGACGGGACAGGGCATATGGCTACACCTTC.

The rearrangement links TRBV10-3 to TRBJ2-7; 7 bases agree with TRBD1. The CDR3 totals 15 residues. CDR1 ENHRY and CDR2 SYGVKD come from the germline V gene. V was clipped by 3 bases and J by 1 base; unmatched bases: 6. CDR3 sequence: CAISERQGESYEQYF. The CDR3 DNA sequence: TGTGCCATCAGTGAACGGCAGGGGGAGTCCTACGAGCAGTACTTC.

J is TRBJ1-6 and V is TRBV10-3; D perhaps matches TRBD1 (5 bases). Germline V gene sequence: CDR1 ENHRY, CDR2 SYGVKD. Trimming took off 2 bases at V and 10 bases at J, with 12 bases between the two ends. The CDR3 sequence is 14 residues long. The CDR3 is CAISEEGLGSPLHF. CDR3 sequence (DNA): TGTGCCATCAGTGAGGAGGGGCTAGGATCACCCCTCCACTTT.

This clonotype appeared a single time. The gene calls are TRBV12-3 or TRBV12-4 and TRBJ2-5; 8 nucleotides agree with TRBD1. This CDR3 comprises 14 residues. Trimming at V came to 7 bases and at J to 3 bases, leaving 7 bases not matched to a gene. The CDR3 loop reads CASTFATGEETQYF. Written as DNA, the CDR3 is TGTGCCAGCACCTTCGCGACAGGGGAAGAGACCCAGTACTTC.

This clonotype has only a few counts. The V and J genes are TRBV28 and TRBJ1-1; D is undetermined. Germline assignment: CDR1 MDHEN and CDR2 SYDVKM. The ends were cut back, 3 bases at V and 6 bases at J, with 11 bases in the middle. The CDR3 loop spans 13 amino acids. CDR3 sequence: CASSFEPLSEAFF. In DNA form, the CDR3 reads TGTGCCAGCAGTTTCGAACCCCTCTCTGAAGCTTTCTTT.

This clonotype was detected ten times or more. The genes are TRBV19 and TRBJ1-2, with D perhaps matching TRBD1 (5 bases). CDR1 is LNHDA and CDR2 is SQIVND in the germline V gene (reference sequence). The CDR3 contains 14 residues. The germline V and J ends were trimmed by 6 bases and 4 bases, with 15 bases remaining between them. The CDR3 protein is CASRIPGLVYGYTF. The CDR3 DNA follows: TGTGCCAGTAGGATTCCGGGGCTCGTCTATGGCTACACCTTC.